Described below is a single T cell receptor (beta chain) sequence and its context. Per the study methods: Amplification of reference gene primers was used by the study to estimate nucleated cell counts. The table came from immunoSEQ multiplex PCR; TCRdb's copy has only in-frame clones and leaves some out. The DNA was the basis for D and trimming; V, J and clone size are from that table. The sample carries roughly 65,000 clones, about 89% recorded once. The sample comes from a study of blood T cell repertoires in COVID-19. Across the whole study: Samples representing acute and convalescent COVID-19 were sourced from the United States, Italy and Spain. T cells, B-cell-depleted T cells, or PBMCs supplied cDNA or gDNA.

This TCR was recovered from an older woman with acute or convalescent COVID-19. Sequencing was performed on peripheral blood.

The DNA for the CDR3 is TGTGCCTGGAGTCCAACCCAAACCAGCGAGCAGTACTTC. Its protein product is CAWSPTQTSEQYF. The genes are TRBV30 and TRBJ2-7; D unresolved. Germline loops: CDR1 GTSNPN, CDR2 SVGIG (reference sequence). V was shortened by 2 bases and J by 6 bases, with 14 bases between the two germline ends. This CDR3 is 13 amino acids long.